This section outlines one TCR beta chain sequence together with its context. The clone's antigen remains unknown. The record has no base qualities; no much larger clone is one base away. The cohort comprised hundreds of healthy bone marrow donors. At the time of sampling, every cohort member was nominally healthy, though immune exposures that went unrecorded were likely present. The donor was CMV seropositive and belonged to the group of more than 250 seropositive cohort members. A peripheral blood sample was collected from each donor, and TCR beta sequencing was performed on peripheral blood mononuclear cells. Genomic DNA was extracted from the blood cell samples with the Qiagen DNeasy Blood Extraction Kit. Receptor libraries were prepared by the immunoSEQ multiplex PCR assay. For the multiplex PCR, a mixture combining 60 forward primers for TCR Vbeta segments and 13 reverse primers for TCR Jbeta segments was used. The CDR3 region of rearranged TCR beta genes was amplified from genomic DNA with a multiplex PCR assay. On the Illumina HiSeq System, the amplified TCR beta libraries were sequenced as 87-base-pair reads. Regarding the original processing steps: In a later analysis, 80 million or so unique TCR beta chains were counted across the 666 repertoires, and approximately 11 million of these chains were shared by at least two donors. Raw reads were error-corrected and collapsed into unique sequences by a nearest-neighbor algorithm in which closely related sequences were merged to remove PCR and sequencing errors. V, D and J gene segments were assigned by aligning CDR3 sequences to IMGT reference sequences. For a sequence to be retained, a match of at least six nucleotides was required to both a V gene segment and a J gene segment. A rearrangement was called productive if the CDR3 had no stop codons and remained in frame with V and J, and every other rearrangement was called non-productive. Following IMGT convention, CDR3 was defined as the stretch from the second conserved V-encoded cysteine to the conserved J-encoded phenylalanine. Sequences without an unambiguous match to a single V gene segment were excluded from the earlier analysis of a few hundred of the donors. In an earlier analysis of almost 600 of the donors, a V segment was called functional when productive rearrangements were above 56.7%, and segregating when the standard deviation between donors exceeded 5%. A statistical classification framework was built for diagnosing cytomegalovirus status from the catalog of TCR beta chain sequences. V and J gene assignment, in a later analysis, came from comparing TCR nucleotide sequences with IMGT/GENE-DB human TR gene sequences. The TCRdist pipeline was used in a later analysis to assign CDR3 sequences and most-parsimonious VDJ recombination scenarios. In a later analysis, every TCR beta chain was defined by the combination of its CDR3 amino acid sequence and its V-gene family, and reads without a unique V-gene family were dropped. A later analysis removed 500 to 600 highly shared, low-generation-probability nucleotide sequences to deal with suspected cross-contamination and a sequencing artifact. In a later analysis, a clonal expansion index was calculated for each public chain from normalized within-repertoire ranks of inferred template counts. In a later analysis, generation probabilities were computed using a VDJ recombination model fitted to out-of-frame rearrangements, and the results were checked against IGoR. Hypergeometric tests were used in a later analysis to score TCR-TCR, TCR-HLA and TCR-CMV co-occurrence, with a repertoire-size bias correction applied to the TCR pairs. To estimate false discovery rates, a later analysis permuted the HLA or CMV assignments 20 times. In a later analysis, co-occurring TCRs were grouped using DBSCAN, with TCRdist sequence similarity added in when clustering inside HLA-allele-positive subsets. Repertoires with fewer than 30,000 or more than 120,000 public chains, plus five repertoires with anomalous nucleotide sharing, were excluded from co-occurrence clustering. This immuneACCESS table, as held by TCRdb, lists in-frame sequences with V and J called but not all clones. Of the missing ones, under half trace to an unresolved V gene in checked studies; the others have no known cause. V and J calls plus clone size are reproduced from that table; the DNA served to infer D and trimming. The sample includes approximately 130,000 clones, with roughly four fifths observed a single time. The ten largest clonotypes hold over 4.5% of the sample.

Based on the germline V gene, the CDR1 and CDR2 sequences are SGDLS and YYNGEE. Its CDR3 holds 13 amino acids, cysteine through phenylalanine. Here the CDR3 DNA is all that survives: 39 bases in frame from base 1. Trimming takes 3 bases off V and 6 bases off J; junction bases not matched to a gene: 2. These data belong to a study of cytomegalovirus exposure and HLA in healthy donors (dated by TCRdb to the late 2010s). A note on the overall study: In an earlier analysis of 450 to 750 of the donors, around 300 Gb of sequence data and approximately 120 million unique TCR beta sequences from approximately 180 million T cells were reported. All discovery cohort repertoires had been generated on a single sequencing platform. The number of typed donors differed by locus: 629-630 for A, B, C, DRB1 and DQB1; 500 to 550 for DQA1; 600 to 610 for DPA1; and 400 to 480 for DPB1. HLA typing covered class I and class II loci at four-digit resolution. Of the roughly 390 genotyped donors, 70% to 90% were placed in the genetic ancestry cluster associated with self-reported Caucasian donors. To predict cytomegalovirus infection status, the study combined high-throughput TCR immunosequencing, statistical association of individual TCRs with disease status, and machine learning. The study profiled the T cell repertoires of 500 to 800 subjects by immunosequencing and related them to cytomegalovirus serostatus. A separate validation cohort of over 95 different subjects was used in addition to the roughly 670-subject first cohort. The study was designed to test whether signatures of past pathogen exposure could be identified by cataloging public T cell receptors. An early release that covered about 600 HLA-typed donors contained around 300 gigabases of sequencing data and 85 million to 100 million unique TCR sequences. Donor age, sex, ethnicity and CMV serostatus were compiled alongside the repertoire data. Across approximately 400 genotyped donors of the cohort, an average of roughly 250,000 unique TCR beta nucleotide sequences per donor were sequenced, and roughly a sixth of those sequences were non-productive. Rather than drawing on any new phenotypic data, the later analysis identified candidate immune exposures from TCR beta sequences and the way those sequences occurred across donors. A later genetic analysis took genome-wide SNP genotypes for 398 of the 666 donors and used that subset as a discovery cohort. To study patterns of TCR occurrence, a later analysis re-analyzed previously published TCR beta repertoires from around 660 donors and added high-resolution HLA genotyping. Four or five DR-DQ haplotypes were handled as single units for association and clustering because linkage in the cohort was strong. To decide whether each TCR beta V gene segment behaved as functional or pseudogenic, an earlier analysis of approximately 600 of the donors relied on high-throughput TCR beta sequencing.

Study-level results and caveats: Immune exposure information for the cohort was limited to CMV serostatus. In this cohort, only TCR beta chains were sequenced, and detectable features were limited by the absence of alpha or paired-chain data. In the study, around 160 TCR beta chains were listed as associated with cytomegalovirus. At a false discovery rate of 0.05, a later analysis linked 15,000 to 20,000 TCR beta sequences to specific HLA alleles. Roughly uniform sequencing depth across donors was assumed in presence/absence analyses, although this assumption may not hold. The authors suggested that the approach could potentially be extended to other disease states and immunological phenotypes. In a later analysis, the rate of TCR association differed among HLA loci, with DRB1 alleles having the most associated TCRs and HLA-C alleles having the fewest. In an earlier analysis of some 540 of the donors, most TCR beta V segments appeared in productive rearrangements about 87% or about 30% of the time, broadly matching IMGT annotations. Correlated functional status among segregating V segments might reflect linkage disequilibrium, but an unknown experimental factor could not be ruled out. Because HLA typing was missing for some donors at each locus, association tests included only the typed subset. Most CMV-associated TCR beta chains appeared to be HLA-restricted in a later analysis, and the HLA associations seemed to be driven largely by CMV exposure. A few of the identified cytomegalovirus-associated TCR beta chains were confirmed in vitro to be specific for cytomegalovirus antigens. A group of highly shared sequence variants was considered likely to be a technical artifact of the sequencing pipeline. A later genetic analysis associated a missense DCLRE1C variant with V-gene and J-gene trimming of TCR beta chains, and an independent cohort replicated the association. Because the 87-base-pair reads could not distinguish some IMGT-functional V segments, including TRBV6-2 and TRBV6-3, those segments were excluded. While some public TCRs were present in many individuals, most TCR sequences turned up only very rarely across donors. The earlier analysis of nearly 600 of the donors excluded roughly 17 rarely observed V segments, including chromosome 9 orphons, because counts were too low. A further reported finding was that TCR beta sequences accurately predicted the HLA-A and HLA-B alleles for most subjects in the first cohort. A later analysis found that HLA-associated TCR beta chains were more clonally expanded and had lower generation probabilities than equally common non-associated chains. The classifier was reported to diagnose cytomegalovirus status with high specificity and sensitivity in both the original and validation cohorts. When HLA alleles, especially DR and DQ, strongly co-occurred, attributing TCR associations to individual alleles was difficult. In a later analysis, several top co-occurrence clusters were reported to appear linked to parvovirus B19, influenza, CMV and Epstein-Barr virus. Compared with the approximately 670-donor mean, donors in an Asian-associated ancestry cluster had fewer N-insertions in productive TCRs, according to a later genetic analysis.

The chain is assembled from TRBV9 and TRBJ2-2; 7 bases in the junction line up with TRBD1. The sequenced sample consisted of PBMCs. The origin of this receptor is a woman in her thirties or forties in good health and CMV-seropositive. The DNA sequence is as follows: TGTGCCAGCAGCGCTACAGGGGCCGGGGAGCTGTTTTTT. Translated, this gives CASSATGAGELFF.